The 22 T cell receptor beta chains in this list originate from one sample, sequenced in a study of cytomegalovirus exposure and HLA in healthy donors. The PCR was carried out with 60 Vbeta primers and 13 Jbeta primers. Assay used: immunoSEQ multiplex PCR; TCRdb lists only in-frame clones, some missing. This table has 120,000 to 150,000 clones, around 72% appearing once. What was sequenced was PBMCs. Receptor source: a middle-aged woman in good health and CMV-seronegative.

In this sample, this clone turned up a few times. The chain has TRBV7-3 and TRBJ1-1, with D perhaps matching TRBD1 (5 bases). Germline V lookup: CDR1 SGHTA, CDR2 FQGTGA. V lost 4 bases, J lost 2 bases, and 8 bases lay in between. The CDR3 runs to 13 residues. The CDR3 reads CASSSDSNTEAFF. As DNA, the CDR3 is TGTGCCAGCAGCTCCGACAGCAACACTGAAGCTTTCTTT.

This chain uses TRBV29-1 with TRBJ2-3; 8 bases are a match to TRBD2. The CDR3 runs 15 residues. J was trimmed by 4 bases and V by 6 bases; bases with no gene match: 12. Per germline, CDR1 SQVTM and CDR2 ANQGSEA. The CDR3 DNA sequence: TGCAGCGTCGGTTCGGGAGGGCGGAGTGCAGATACGCAGTATTTT. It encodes CSVGSGGRSADTQYF.

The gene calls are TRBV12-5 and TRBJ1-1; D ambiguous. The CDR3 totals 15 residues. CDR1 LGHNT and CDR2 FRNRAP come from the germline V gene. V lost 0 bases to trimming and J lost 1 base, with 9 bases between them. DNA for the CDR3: TGTGCTAGTGGTTTGGTTAGGGCGGGGAACACTGAAGCTTTCTTT. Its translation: CASGLVRAGNTEAFF.

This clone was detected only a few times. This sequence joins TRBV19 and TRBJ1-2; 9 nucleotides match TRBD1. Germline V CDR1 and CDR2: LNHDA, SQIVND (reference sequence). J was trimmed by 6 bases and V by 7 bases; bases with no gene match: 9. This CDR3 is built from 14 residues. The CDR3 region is CASTLRDRVHGYTF. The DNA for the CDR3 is TGTGCCAGTACCCTCCGGGACAGGGTTCATGGCTACACCTTC.

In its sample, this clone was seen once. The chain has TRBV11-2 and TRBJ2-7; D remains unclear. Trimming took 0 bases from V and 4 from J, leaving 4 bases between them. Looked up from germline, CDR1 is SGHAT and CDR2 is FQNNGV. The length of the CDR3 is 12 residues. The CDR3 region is CASSLDSYEQYF. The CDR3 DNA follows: TGTGCCAGCAGCTTAGATTCTTACGAGCAGTACTTC.

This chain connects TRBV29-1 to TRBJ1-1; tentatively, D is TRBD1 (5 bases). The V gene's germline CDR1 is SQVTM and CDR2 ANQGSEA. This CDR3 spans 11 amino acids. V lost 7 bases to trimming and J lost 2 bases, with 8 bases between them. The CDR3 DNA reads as TGCAGCGCTGGACAAAACACTGAAGCTTTCTTT. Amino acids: CSAGQNTEAFF. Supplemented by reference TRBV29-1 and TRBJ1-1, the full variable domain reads SAVISQKPSRDICQRGTSLTIQCQVDSQVTMMFWYRQQPGQSLTLIATANQGSEATYESGFVIDKFPISRPNLTFSTLTVSNMSPEDSSIYLCSAGQNTEAFFGQGTRLTVV.

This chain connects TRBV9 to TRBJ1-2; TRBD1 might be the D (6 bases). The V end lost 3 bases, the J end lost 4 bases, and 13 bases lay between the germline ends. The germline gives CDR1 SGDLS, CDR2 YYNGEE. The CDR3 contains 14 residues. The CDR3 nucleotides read TGTGCCAGCAGCGCACAAACAGGGAGCTATGGCTACACCTTC. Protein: CASSAQTGSYGYTF.

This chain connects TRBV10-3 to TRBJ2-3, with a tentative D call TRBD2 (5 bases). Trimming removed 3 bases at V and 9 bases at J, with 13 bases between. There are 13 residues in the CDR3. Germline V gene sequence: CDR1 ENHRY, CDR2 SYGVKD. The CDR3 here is CAISETGGGTQYF. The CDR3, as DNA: TGTGCCATCAGTGAAACGGGCGGAGGAACGCAGTATTTT.

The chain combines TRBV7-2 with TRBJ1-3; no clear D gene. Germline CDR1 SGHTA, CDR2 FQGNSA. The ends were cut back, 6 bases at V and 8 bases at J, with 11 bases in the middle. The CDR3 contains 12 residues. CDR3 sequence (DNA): TGTGCCAGCAGTTATAGCTGGGACACCATATATTTT. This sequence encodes CASSYSWDTIYF.

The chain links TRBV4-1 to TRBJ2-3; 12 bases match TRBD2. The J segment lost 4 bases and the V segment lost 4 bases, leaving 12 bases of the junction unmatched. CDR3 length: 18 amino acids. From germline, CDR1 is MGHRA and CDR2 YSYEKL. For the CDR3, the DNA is TGCGCCAGCAGCCGCCGGGGTCCGACTAGCGGGGGTGCAGATACGCAGTATTTT. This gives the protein CASSRRGPTSGGADTQYF.

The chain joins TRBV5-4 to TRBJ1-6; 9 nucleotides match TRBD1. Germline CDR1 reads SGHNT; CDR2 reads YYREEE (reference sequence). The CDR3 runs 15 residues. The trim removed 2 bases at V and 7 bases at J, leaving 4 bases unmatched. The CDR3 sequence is CASSFLGQGNSPLHF. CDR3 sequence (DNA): TGTGCCAGCAGCTTCCTCGGACAGGGGAATTCACCCCTCCACTTT.

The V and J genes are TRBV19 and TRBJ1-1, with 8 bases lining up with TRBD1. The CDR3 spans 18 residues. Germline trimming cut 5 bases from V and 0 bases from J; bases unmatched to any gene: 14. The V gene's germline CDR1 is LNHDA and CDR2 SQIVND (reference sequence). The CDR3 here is CASSPLLGQAPMNTEAFF. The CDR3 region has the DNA TGTGCCAGTAGTCCACTTTTGGGACAGGCCCCTATGAACACTGAAGCTTTCTTT.

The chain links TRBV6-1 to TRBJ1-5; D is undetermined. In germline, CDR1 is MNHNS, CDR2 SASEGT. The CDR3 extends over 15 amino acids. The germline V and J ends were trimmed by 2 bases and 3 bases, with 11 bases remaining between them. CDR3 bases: TGTGCCAGCAGTGAATGGGAGGAGTTCAATCAGCCCCAGCATTTT. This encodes CASSEWEEFNQPQHF.

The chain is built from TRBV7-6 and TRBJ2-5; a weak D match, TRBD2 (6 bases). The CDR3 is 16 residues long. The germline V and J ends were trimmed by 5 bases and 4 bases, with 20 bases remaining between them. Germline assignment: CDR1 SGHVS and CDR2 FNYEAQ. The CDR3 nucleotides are TGTGCCAGCAGCCCAGCGGGCAGGGCTTCGGTAGAGACCCAGTACTTC. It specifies CASSPAGRASVETQYF.

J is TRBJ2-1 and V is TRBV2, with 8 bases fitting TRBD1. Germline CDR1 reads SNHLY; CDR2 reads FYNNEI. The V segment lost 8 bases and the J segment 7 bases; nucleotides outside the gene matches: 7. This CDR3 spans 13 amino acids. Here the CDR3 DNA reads TGTGCCAGCGTAGACAGGGGTGGGAATGAGCAGTTCTTC. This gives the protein CASVDRGGNEQFF.

The CDR3 loop is CASSLQGGSPLHF. CDR3 nucleotides: TGTGCCAGCAGTTTGCAGGGTGGATCACCCCTCCACTTT. The chain uses TRBV27 and TRBJ1-6, with D maybe TRBD1 (5 bases). Germline CDR1 is MNHEY and CDR2 is SMNVEV (reference sequence). The ends were cut back, 3 bases at V and 10 bases at J, with 10 bases in the middle. CDR3 length equals 13 residues.

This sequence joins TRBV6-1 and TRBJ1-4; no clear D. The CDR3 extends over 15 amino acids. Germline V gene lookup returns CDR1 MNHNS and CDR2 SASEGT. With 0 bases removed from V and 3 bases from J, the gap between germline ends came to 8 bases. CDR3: CASSEARRANEKLFF. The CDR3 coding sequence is TGTGCCAGCAGTGAAGCTAGGCGGGCTAATGAAAAACTGTTTTTT.

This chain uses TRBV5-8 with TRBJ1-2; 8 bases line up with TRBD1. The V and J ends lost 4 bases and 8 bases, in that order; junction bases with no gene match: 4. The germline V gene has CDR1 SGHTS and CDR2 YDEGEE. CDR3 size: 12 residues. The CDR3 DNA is TGTGCCAGCAGCCGGACAGGGAGAGGCTACACCTTC. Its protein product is CASSRTGRGYTF.

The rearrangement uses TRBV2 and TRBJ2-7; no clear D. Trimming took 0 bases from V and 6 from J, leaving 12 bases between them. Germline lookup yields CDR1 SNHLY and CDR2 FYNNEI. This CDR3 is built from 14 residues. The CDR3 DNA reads TGTGCCAGCAGTGAAGCGGAGATGTGGGGCGAGCAGTACGTC. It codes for CASSEAEMWGEQYV.

CDR3 in DNA: TGTGCCAGCAGCCCCCTTAATGAAAAACTGTTTTTT. Its protein product is CASSPLNEKLFF. The V gene is TRBV27, the J gene TRBJ1-4; no clear D gene. In germline, CDR1 is MNHEY, CDR2 SMNVEV (reference sequence). The CDR3 has 12 residues. Trimming cost V 6 bases and J 4 bases, with 6 bases left between them.

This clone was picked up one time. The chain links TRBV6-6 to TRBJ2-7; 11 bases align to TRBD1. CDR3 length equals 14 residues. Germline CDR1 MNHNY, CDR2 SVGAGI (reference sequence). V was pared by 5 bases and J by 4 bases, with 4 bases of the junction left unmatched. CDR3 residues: CASSPGQGAYEQYF. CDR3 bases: TGTGCCAGCAGTCCCGGACAGGGGGCTTACGAGCAGTACTTC.

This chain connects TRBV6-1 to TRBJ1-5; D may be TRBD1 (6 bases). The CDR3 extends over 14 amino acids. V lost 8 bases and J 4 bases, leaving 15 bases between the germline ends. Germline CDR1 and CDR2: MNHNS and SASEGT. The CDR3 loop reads CASAFGTNNQPQHF. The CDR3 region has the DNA TGTGCCAGCGCTTTTGGGACAAATAATCAGCCCCAGCATTTT.